This TCR beta chain comes out of a study of shared clonotypes between healthy human individuals. Sequenced by immunoSEQ multiplex PCR; TCRdb stores in-frame clones only, minus some. The table lists a few million clones, 80% to 95% of them singletons. The CDR3 loop spans 14 amino acids. The ends were cut back, 5 bases at V and 2 bases at J, with 12 bases in the middle. Germline lookup yields CDR1 SGHTA and CDR2 FQGNSA. This chain joins TRBV7-2 and TRBJ2-5; D perhaps matches TRBD2 (5 bases). This TCR derives from a man between 18 and 35 years old in good health. Some clones in this sample may be carry-over from other donors' samples. Material for sequencing was naive CD4+ T cells from PBMCs. Subset: CD45RA+ positively selected. The CDR3 region is CASSRWRVQETQYF. CDR3 DNA: TGTGCCAGCAGCCGCTGGCGGGTTCAAGAGACCCAGTACTTC.